This entry is about one T cell receptor (beta chain). Antigen unknown. The study sampled blood at baseline, cycle 4 day 1, and cycle 7 day 1. Generated by immunoSEQ multiplex PCR, the TCRdb table keeps only in-frame clones and is missing some. Of 10,000 or so clones in the sample, roughly 70% were seen once. This specimen comes from a study of OX40 agonist ivuxolimab in advanced cancers. The overall study: Melanoma, hepatocellular carcinoma, head and neck or renal cell cancer occurred in dose-escalation patients. Study results and caveats: Fewer expanded clones were found on average in CD4+ than in CD8+ T cells.

V trimming: 2 bases; J trimming: 0 bases; junction bases outside the gene matches: 5. CDR1 is SGDLS and CDR2 is YYNGEE in the germline V gene. This CDR3 comprises 15 residues. This sequence joins TRBV9 and TRBJ2-7; 7 bases are shared with TRBD2. The specimen was CD4+ or CD8+ T cells sorted from blood, collected in a trial of the OX40 agonist ivuxolimab. The receptor was derived from an adult with an advanced solid tumor such as melanoma, head and neck, liver or kidney cancer. CDR3 bases: TGTGCCAGCAGCGTCGCTAGCGGACTCTCCTACGAGCAGTACTTC. Translated: CASSVASGLSYEQYF.